The 5 T cell receptor beta chains presented below share a single source sample, sequenced in a study of T cell responses to AZD1222 COVID-19 vaccine. The data were produced by immunoSEQ multiplex PCR, yet TCRdb's version contains in-frame clones alone and is incomplete. The profile shows about 150,000 clones, roughly nine tenths of them singletons. The source was peripheral blood, collected on day 0 of AZD1222 vaccination. All receptors derive from an adult in good health.

The chain has TRBV5-1 and TRBJ1-1; D is unresolved. Trimming took off 4 bases at V and 0 bases at J, with 7 bases between the two ends. CDR3 length: 13 amino acids. The V gene's germline CDR1 is SGHRS and CDR2 YFSETQ. The CDR3 region has the DNA TGCGCCAGCAGCGTTACAGTGAACACTGAAGCTTTCTTT. Translation gives CASSVTVNTEAFF.

CDR3 in DNA: TGTGCCAGCAGCTTAGTTAGGGCAGCTAACTATGGCTACACCTTC. The encoded protein is CASSLVRAANYGYTF. The chain couples TRBV11-2 to TRBJ1-2; D call uncertain. The CDR3 has 15 residues. The germline V gene has CDR1 SGHAT and CDR2 FQNNGV. Trimming took 1 base from V and 0 from J, leaving 9 bases between them.

This clone appeared a single time. The chain is built from TRBV2 and TRBJ2-3; D is undetermined. The germline V gene has CDR1 SNHLY and CDR2 FYNNEI. There are 15 residues in the CDR3. Trimming shortened V by 1 base and J by 0 bases, and 8 bases separated the two germline ends. In nucleotides, the CDR3 is TGTGCCAGCAGTGAAGGGCCGACTAGCACAGATACGCAGTATTTT. Protein product: CASSEGPTSTDTQYF.

The rearrangement links TRBV2 to TRBJ1-4; 9 nucleotides line up with TRBD1. Germline CDR1 reads SNHLY; CDR2 reads FYNNEI. The CDR3 is 16 residues long. Trimming cost V 10 bases and J 8 bases; bases outside gene matches: 17. The CDR3 sequence is CATAGQGMGLREKLFF. CDR3 bases: TGTGCCACTGCGGGACAGGGCATGGGTCTACGGGAAAAACTGTTTTTT. Complete variable domain (other parts from reference TRBV2 and TRBJ1-4): EPEVTQTPSHQVTQMGQEVILRCVPISNHLYFYWYRQILGQKVEFLVSFYNNEISEKSEIFDDQFSVERPDGSNFTLKIRSTKLEDSAMYFCATAGQGMGLREKLFFGSGTQLSVL.

V usage is TRBV29-1 and J usage is TRBJ1-2; perhaps TRBD1 as D (6 bases). The CDR3 has 14 residues. Per the germline V gene, CDR1 is SQVTM and CDR2 is ANQGSEA. V lost 5 bases, J lost 4 bases, and 17 bases lay in between. The DNA of the CDR3 is TGCAGCGTTTTAGGGGGGGGACGAGTCTATGGCTACACCTTC. Its protein is CSVLGGGRVYGYTF.